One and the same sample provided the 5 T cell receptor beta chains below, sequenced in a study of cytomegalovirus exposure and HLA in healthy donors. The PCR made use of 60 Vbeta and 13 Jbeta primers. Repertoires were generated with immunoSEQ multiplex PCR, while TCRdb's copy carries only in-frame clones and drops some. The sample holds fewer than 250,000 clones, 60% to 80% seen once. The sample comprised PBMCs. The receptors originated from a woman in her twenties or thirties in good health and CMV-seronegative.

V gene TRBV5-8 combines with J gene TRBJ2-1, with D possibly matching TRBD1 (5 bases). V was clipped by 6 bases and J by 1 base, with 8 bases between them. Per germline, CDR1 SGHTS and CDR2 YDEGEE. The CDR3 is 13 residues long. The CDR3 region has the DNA TGTGCCAGCATCCCAGGGTCCTACAATGAGCAGTTCTTC. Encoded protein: CASIPGSYNEQFF.

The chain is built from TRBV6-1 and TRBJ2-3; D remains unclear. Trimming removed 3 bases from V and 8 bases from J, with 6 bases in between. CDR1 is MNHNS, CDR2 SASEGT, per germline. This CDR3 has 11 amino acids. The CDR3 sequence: CASSDLVTQYF. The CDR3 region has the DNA TGTGCCAGCAGTGATCTTGTTACGCAGTATTTT.

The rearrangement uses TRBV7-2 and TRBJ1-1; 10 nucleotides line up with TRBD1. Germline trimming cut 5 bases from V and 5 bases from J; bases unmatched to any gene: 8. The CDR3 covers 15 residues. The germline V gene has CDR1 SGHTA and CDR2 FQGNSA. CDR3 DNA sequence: TGTGCCAGCAGCCCCGGGACAGGGGTAGGGACTGAAGCTTTCTTT. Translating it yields CASSPGTGVGTEAFF.

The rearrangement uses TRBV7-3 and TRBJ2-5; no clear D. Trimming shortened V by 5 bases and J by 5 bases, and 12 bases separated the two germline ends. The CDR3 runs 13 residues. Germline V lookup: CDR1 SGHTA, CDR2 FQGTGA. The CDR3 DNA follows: TGTGCCAGCAGCGCAGGCCTCCTGGAGACCCAGTACTTC. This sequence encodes CASSAGLLETQYF.

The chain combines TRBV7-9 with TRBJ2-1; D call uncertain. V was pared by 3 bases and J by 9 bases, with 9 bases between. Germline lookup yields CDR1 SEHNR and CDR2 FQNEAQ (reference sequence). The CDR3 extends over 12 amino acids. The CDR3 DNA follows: TGTGCCAGCAGCTTGGAGAGTACTGAGCAGTTCTTC. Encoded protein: CASSLESTEQFF.